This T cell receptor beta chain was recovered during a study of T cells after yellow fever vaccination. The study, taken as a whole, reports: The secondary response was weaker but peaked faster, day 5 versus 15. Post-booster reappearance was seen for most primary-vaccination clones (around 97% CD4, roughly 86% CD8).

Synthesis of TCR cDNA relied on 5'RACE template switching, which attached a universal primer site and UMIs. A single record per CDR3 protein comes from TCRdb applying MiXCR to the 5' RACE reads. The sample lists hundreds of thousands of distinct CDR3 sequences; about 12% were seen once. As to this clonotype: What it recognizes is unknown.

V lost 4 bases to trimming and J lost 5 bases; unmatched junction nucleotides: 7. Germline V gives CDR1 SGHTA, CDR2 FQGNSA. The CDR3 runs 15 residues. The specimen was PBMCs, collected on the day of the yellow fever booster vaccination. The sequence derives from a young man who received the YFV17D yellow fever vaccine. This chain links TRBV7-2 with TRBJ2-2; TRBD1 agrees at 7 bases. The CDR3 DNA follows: TGTGCCAGCAGCTATCCACAGGGGTGGACCGGGGAGCTGTTTTTT. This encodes CASSYPQGWTGELFF.